These 30 T cell receptor beta chains were sequenced from one sample in a study of blood T cells in healthy people across ages. A sample-barcoded 5' primer and a J-beta primer mix were used in a second PCR of about 7 to 11 cycles. TCRdb fed the 5' RACE reads into MiXCR, producing one record per CDR3 protein. The data contain around 500,000 distinct CDR3 sequences, about 28% of them singletons. The same specimen was also included in a second study, on T cells of mothers and their children.

The sequenced sample consisted of blood. All receptors come from a boy aged 2-15 years in good health.

This clonotype turned up a few times. The chain combines TRBV10-3 with TRBJ1-5; D is uncertain. Trimming left V 3 bases short and J 3 bases short, with 6 bases between. CDR1 ENHRY and CDR2 SYGVKD come from the germline V gene. The CDR3 runs to 13 residues. DNA for the CDR3: TGTGCCATCAGTGACAGATCCAATCAGCCCCAGCATTTT. Translated, it gives CAISDRSNQPQHF.

This clonotype occurred a few times. V usage is TRBV20-1 and J usage is TRBJ2-3; 10 nucleotides line up with TRBD2. The ends lost 3 bases at V and 6 bases at J; junction bases unmatched: 3. Per germline, CDR1 DFQATT and CDR2 SNEGSKA (reference sequence). The length of the CDR3 is 13 residues. The CDR3 is CSARLAGADTQYF. The CDR3 bases are TGCAGTGCTAGGCTAGCGGGAGCGGATACGCAGTATTTT.

The chain couples TRBV2 to TRBJ1-4; D gene unclear. Germline lookup yields CDR1 SNHLY and CDR2 FYNNEI. The CDR3 covers 13 residues. The V and J ends lost 6 bases and 7 bases respectively, with 12 bases between them. As DNA, the CDR3 is TGTGCCAGCAGGGGTCAGCCTGGTGAAAAACTGTTTTTT. It translates to CASRGQPGEKLFF.

The CDR3 DNA sequence: TGTGCTAGTGGCAAACGACTAGCGGAGACTCAAGAGACCCAGTACTTC. Amino acid sequence: CASGKRLAETQETQYF. The genes are TRBV12-5 and TRBJ2-5, with TRBD2 matching over 9 bases. The CDR3 runs to 16 residues. V was clipped by 6 bases and J by 2 bases; unmatched bases: 10. Per germline, CDR1 LGHNT and CDR2 FRNRAP.

The chain recombines TRBV14 with TRBJ1-2; tentatively, D is TRBD1 (6 bases). The CDR3 runs to 13 residues. With 4 bases removed from V and 6 bases from J, the gap between germline ends came to 12 bases. Germline CDR1 is SGHDN and CDR2 is FVKESK. The DNA of the CDR3 is TGTGCCAGCAGCCTAGGGACACGCGATGGCTACACCTTC. Residues: CASSLGTRDGYTF.

The V gene is TRBV2, the J gene TRBJ1-4; TRBD1 is a possible D gene (5 bases). Per germline, CDR1 SNHLY and CDR2 FYNNEI. Trimming removed 9 bases at V and 7 bases at J, with 18 bases between. The CDR3 has 14 amino acids. The CDR3: CARSGGVPGEKLFF. CDR3 nucleotides: TGTGCCAGGTCAGGAGGGGTTCCCGGTGAAAAACTGTTTTTT.

This clonotype was picked up a small number of times. CDR3 nucleotide sequence: TGCAGCGTTGTGGGGGGCCCCTTGAACACTGAAGCTTTCTTT. It translates to CSVVGGPLNTEAFF. J is TRBJ1-1 and V is TRBV29-1; a weak D match, TRBD1 (6 bases). Trimming removed 4 bases from V and 0 bases from J, with 12 bases in between. The CDR3 length is 14 residues. Germline lookup yields CDR1 SQVTM and CDR2 ANQGSEA.

CDR3 nucleotide sequence: TGCAGTGCTAGGGCCAGGGGGGTCAACTACGAGCAGTACTTC. Translation: CSARARGVNYEQYF. The chain is built from TRBV20-1 and TRBJ2-7; maybe TRBD1 (7 bases). This CDR3 has 14 amino acids. V was cut by 3 bases and J by 3 bases, with 15 bases left in between. Per the germline V gene, CDR1 is DFQATT and CDR2 is SNEGSKA (reference sequence).

The chain employs TRBV20-1 and TRBJ2-7; 14 nucleotides agree with TRBD2. This CDR3 is built from 14 residues. After removal of 5 bases from V and 3 bases from J, the junction contained 3 bases not matched to a gene. Germline CDR1 reads DFQATT; CDR2 reads SNEGSKA (reference sequence). CDR3 nucleotides: TGCAGTGCTGGGACTAGCGGGAGCCACTACGAGCAGTACGTC. Protein: CSAGTSGSHYEQYV.

The chain links TRBV4-1 to TRBJ2-5, with 12 bases fitting TRBD2. Judging by the DNA end, TRBJ2-1 fits better; the J call may be wrong. The CDR3 extends over 15 amino acids. Looked up from germline, CDR1 is MGHRA and CDR2 is YSYEKL. DNA of the CDR3: TGCGCCAGCAGCCAAGGGGCTAGCGGGAGGGATGAGCAGTTCTTC. Residues: CASSQGASGRDEQFF.

This clonotype was counted between two and nine times. V gene TRBV2 combines with J gene TRBJ2-7; possible D gene TRBD1, 5 bases. V gave up 11 bases and J gave up 7 bases, with 18 bases separating them. This CDR3 is built from 12 residues. Germline CDR1 is SNHLY and CDR2 is FYNNEI. Here the CDR3 reads CASQPWGGEQYF. DNA of the CDR3: TGTGCCTCCCAGCCTTGGGGCGGAGAGCAGTACTTC.

The J gene is TRBJ1-6, the V gene TRBV12-3 or TRBV12-4, with 7 bases aligning to TRBD1. V dropped 5 bases and J dropped 9; count of bases not matched to a gene: 7. The CDR3 consists of 14 residues. The CDR3 DNA is TGTGCCAGCAGTGCCCAGGGGGTAGGTTCACCCCTCCACTTT. Amino acid sequence: CASSAQGVGSPLHF.

A few counts support this clonotype. CDR3 nucleotides: TGTGCCAGCACTAAACTGGCGGGGGCGAACTATGGCTACACCTTC. It specifies CASTKLAGANYGYTF. This sequence joins TRBV6-5 and TRBJ1-2; maybe TRBD1 (6 bases). CDR3 length equals 15 residues. V shed 7 bases and J shed 2 bases, with 17 bases lying between them. Per germline, CDR1 MNHEY and CDR2 SVGAGI.

The rearrangement uses TRBV5-6 and TRBJ2-5, with D tentatively TRBD2 (5 bases). This CDR3 comprises 15 residues. Looked up from germline, CDR1 is SGHDT and CDR2 is YYEEEE. Trimming took 1 base from V and 2 from J, leaving 12 bases between them. Here the CDR3 DNA reads TGTGCCAGCAGCTTGACGGCGACTATGCAAGAGACCCAGTACTTC. Its translation: CASSLTATMQETQYF.

The chain has TRBV6-1 and TRBJ1-2; 10 nucleotides agree with TRBD1. CDR3 length: 15 amino acids. Germline trimming cut 7 bases from V and 4 bases from J; bases unmatched to any gene: 9. Per germline, CDR1 MNHNS and CDR2 SASEGT. The CDR3 reads CASIPGQGNLYGYTF. CDR3 sequence (DNA): TGTGCCAGCATTCCGGGACAGGGGAATCTCTATGGCTACACCTTC.

Here the CDR3 reads CASSRPPGQAAYEQYF. CDR3 in DNA: TGTGCCAGCAGCCGTCCCCCGGGACAGGCAGCCTACGAGCAGTACTTC. The V gene is TRBV7-2, the J gene TRBJ2-7; the match to TRBD1 covers 8 bases. This CDR3 has 16 amino acids. Germline-derived CDR1 and CDR2 are SGHTA and FQGNSA. Unmatched junction bases numbered 11, after V lost 5 bases and J lost 2 bases.

The rearrangement links TRBV5-1 to TRBJ2-7; D remains ambiguous. Trimming removed 2 bases at V and 2 bases at J, with 11 bases between. Per germline, CDR1 SGHRS and CDR2 YFSETQ. The CDR3 contains 14 residues. CDR3 sequence: CASSFFVRTYEQYF. The DNA for the CDR3 is TGCGCCAGCAGCTTTTTTGTTAGAACCTACGAGCAGTACTTC.

This clonotype was detected only a few times. The chain employs TRBV10-3 and TRBJ2-1, with 11 bases fitting TRBD2. V was clipped by 8 bases and J by 1 base; unmatched bases: 7. This CDR3 contains 16 residues. Germline loops: CDR1 ENHRY, CDR2 SYGVKD. CDR3 residues: CAIRGLAANSYNEQFF. The CDR3 DNA reads TGTGCCATCCGGGGACTAGCGGCTAATTCCTACAATGAGCAGTTCTTC.

The CDR3 here is CSASSSLATNEKLFF. The DNA of the CDR3 is TGCAGTGCTAGTTCCAGTCTTGCAACTAATGAAAAACTGTTTTTT. J is TRBJ1-4 and V is TRBV20-1; D gene uncertain. This CDR3 spans 15 amino acids. Germline lookup yields CDR1 DFQATT and CDR2 SNEGSKA (reference sequence). The germline V and J ends were trimmed by 3 bases and 0 bases, with 11 bases remaining between them.

The V call is TRBV12-3 or TRBV12-4, the J call TRBJ2-5; maybe TRBD2 (5 bases). The J call may be wrong; the DNA end is better matched by TRBJ2-1. The CDR3 is made up of 13 amino acids. For the CDR3, the DNA is TGTGCCAGCAGTTCAACAGCGGACAATGAGCAGTTCTTC. It is translated as CASSSTADNEQFF.

This clonotype appeared many times. This chain joins TRBV29-1 and TRBJ2-5, with 9 bases that match TRBD1. V was clipped by 6 bases and J by 5 bases; unmatched bases: 7. This CDR3 has 13 residues. Germline loops: CDR1 SQVTM, CDR2 ANQGSEA. CDR3 in amino acids: CSVGTGRLETQYF. The CDR3 bases are TGCAGCGTCGGGACAGGGCGATTGGAGACCCAGTACTTC.

A few counts support this clonotype. The V gene is TRBV5-1, the J gene TRBJ1-3; D is uncertain. The CDR3 consists of 14 residues. Germline V gene sequence: CDR1 SGHRS, CDR2 YFSETQ. V lost 4 bases and J lost 2, with 10 bases in between. The CDR3 DNA follows: TGCGCCAGCAGCCGCGGGGAGCCTGGAAACACCATATATTTT. It translates to CASSRGEPGNTIYF.

This clonotype was counted only a few times. The chain links TRBV3-1 to TRBJ2-5, with a tentative D call TRBD1 (5 bases). The germline gives CDR1 LGHDT, CDR2 YNNKEL (reference sequence). The germline V and J ends were trimmed by 1 base and 2 bases, with 8 bases remaining between them. The CDR3 length is 14 residues. The CDR3 reads CASSQATEQETQYF. CDR3 nucleotide sequence: TGTGCCAGCAGCCAAGCGACAGAACAAGAGACCCAGTACTTC.

J is TRBJ2-5 and V is TRBV29-1; 9 bases are a match to TRBD2. The J segment lost 1 base and the V segment lost 8 bases, leaving 14 bases of the junction unmatched. This CDR3 has 16 residues. Germline assignment: CDR1 SQVTM and CDR2 ANQGSEA. CDR3 nucleotide sequence: TGCAGCTCCTTCATGTTTCTAGCGGGGAGCCAAGAGACCCAGTACTTC. Amino acid sequence: CSSFMFLAGSQETQYF.

As DNA, the CDR3 is TGTGCCAGCAGCAAATTACGGTGGGAGGGTGCCTACGAGCAGTACTTC. Translated: CASSKLRWEGAYEQYF. The chain uses TRBV21-1 and TRBJ2-5; TRBD2, the D gene given by the table, was not confirmed from the DNA. The last part of the DNA fits TRBJ2-7 better; the J call may be wrong. TRBV21-1 is termed a pseudogene. CDR3 length: 16 amino acids.

V is TRBV6-1 and J is TRBJ1-2; no definite D call. Germline values: CDR1 MNHNS, CDR2 SASEGT. This CDR3 has 14 amino acids. The V end lost 0 bases, the J end lost 8 bases, and 13 bases lay between the germline ends. Here the CDR3 reads CASSEASPVLGYTF. The CDR3 DNA reads TGTGCCAGCAGTGAAGCGTCTCCGGTTCTGGGCTACACCTTC.

The chain has TRBV7-9 and TRBJ2-7; 8 nucleotides agree with TRBD1. Germline trimming cut 5 bases from V and 3 bases from J; bases unmatched to any gene: 9. CDR1 and CDR2 from the germline V gene are SEHNR and FQNEAQ (reference sequence). The CDR3 covers 15 residues. The CDR3: CASSRAAGGYYEQYF. Here the CDR3 DNA reads TGTGCCAGCAGCCGGGCGGCAGGGGGCTACTACGAGCAGTACTTC.

The CDR3 nucleotides are TGCAGCCTCTCTAGTGGGACAGACTACAATGAGCAGTTCTTC. This encodes CSLSSGTDYNEQFF. This chain connects TRBV29-1 to TRBJ2-1, with 7 bases identical to TRBD1. From germline, CDR1 is SQVTM and CDR2 ANQGSEA. The CDR3 length is 14 residues. V gave up 8 bases and J gave up 3 bases; unmatched junction bases: 10.

This clonotype was seen a few times. The chain employs TRBV29-1 and TRBJ2-5; 7 bases match TRBD1. The DNA end lines up better with TRBJ2-7; the J call may be wrong. From germline, CDR1 is SQVTM and CDR2 ANQGSEA. The CDR3 is 11 amino acids. CDR3 residues: CSVSRGLEQYF. CDR3 nucleotides: TGCAGCGTTAGTAGGGGGCTCGAGCAGTACTTC.

The rearrangement joins TRBV7-9 to TRBJ1-5; D may be TRBD1 (5 bases). The CDR3 loop spans 14 amino acids. The V and J ends lost 5 bases and 5 bases respectively, with 13 bases between them. Germline V CDR1 and CDR2: SEHNR, FQNEAQ (reference sequence). The CDR3 DNA reads as TGTGCCAGCAGCCCTTCAGGGACGGATCAGCCCCAGCATTTT. Translating gives CASSPSGTDQPQHF.